A single sample is the source of the 29 T cell receptor beta chains below, sequenced in a study of blood T cells in healthy people across ages. It was with a sample-barcoded 5' primer and a J-beta primer mix that a second PCR of roughly 6 to 11 cycles was run. TCRdb called the 5' RACE reads again in MiXCR, with one record for every CDR3 protein. The sample lists 730,000 or so distinct CDR3 sequences, around 43% seen once, with 30% in the top ten. Source material: blood. These receptor sequences come from a man older than 75 in good health.

With respect to this clonotype: This may come from a read error, since a much larger clone is one base off. The chain carries TRBV5-8 and TRBJ2-4, with TRBD2 as a possible D gene (5 bases). Germline-derived CDR1 and CDR2 are SGHTS and YDEGEE. The CDR3 length is 15 residues. This CDR3 reads CASSLGQLAKNIRYF. The CDR3 nucleotides are TGTGCCAGCAGCTTGGGTCAGCTAGCCAAAAACATTCGGTACTTC.

The rearrangement links TRBV7-3 to TRBJ2-5; TRBD1 aligns across 7 bases. J gave up 6 bases and V 5 bases, and 6 bases lay outside the gene matches. The germline V gene has CDR1 SGHTA and CDR2 FQGTGA. The CDR3 covers 13 residues. CDR3 sequence reads: CASSLDREKTQYF. CDR3 bases: TGTGCCAGCAGCCTTGACAGGGAGAAGACCCAGTACTTC. Together with reference TRBV7-3 and TRBJ2-5, the CDR3 gives the full variable domain: GAGVSQTPSNKVTEKGKYVELRCDPISGHTALYWYRQSLGQGPEFLIYFQGTGAADDSGLPNDRFFAVRPEGSVSTLKIQRTERGDSAVYLCASSLDREKTQYFGPGTRLLVL.

The rearrangement links TRBV7-2 to TRBJ2-1; 7 nucleotides line up with TRBD1. The CDR3 covers 15 residues. In germline, CDR1 is SGHTA, CDR2 FQGNSA. Unmatched junction bases numbered 6, after V lost 3 bases and J lost 4 bases. The CDR3 is CASSFSGTEYNEQFF. Here the CDR3 DNA reads TGTGCCAGCAGCTTTTCCGGGACAGAATACAATGAGCAGTTCTTC.

The rearrangement links TRBV5-1 to TRBJ2-5; D call uncertain. The ends were cut back, 4 bases at V and 5 bases at J, with 15 bases in the middle. The CDR3 is made up of 14 amino acids. Per the germline V gene, CDR1 is SGHRS and CDR2 is YFSETQ. The CDR3 bases are TGCGCCAGCAGCGCTCCGGCCCGGGTGGAGACCCAGTACTTC. Translation: CASSAPARVETQYF.

The genes are TRBV10-3 and TRBJ1-2, with D perhaps TRBD1 (6 bases). The CDR3 is 15 amino acids. V lost 6 bases, J lost 7 bases, and 21 bases lay in between. The germline CDR1 and CDR2 sequences are ENHRY and SYGVKD. This chain's CDR3 is CAISQSLDTGIGYTF. DNA for the CDR3: TGTGCCATCAGCCAATCCCTGGATACAGGGATTGGCTACACCTTC.

The chain carries TRBV28 and TRBJ2-7; 9 bases are a match to TRBD1. J gave up 2 bases and V 8 bases, and 7 bases lay outside the gene matches. Germline V gene sequence: CDR1 MDHEN, CDR2 SYDVKM. CDR3 length equals 14 residues. The DNA of the CDR3 is TGTGCCAGCCTCCGGGACAGGGCAACCTACGAGCAGTACTTC. Protein: CASLRDRATYEQYF.

This clonotype was detected a few times. J is TRBJ2-7 and V is TRBV20-1; perhaps TRBD1 as D (5 bases). V dropped 1 base and J dropped 5 bases, with 21 bases sitting between them. Looked up from germline, CDR1 is DFQATT and CDR2 is SNEGSKA (reference sequence). This CDR3 comprises 16 residues. In nucleotides, the CDR3 is TGCAGTGCTAGAGCCCCAGTGCTTCGTGGGGCGGACGAGCAGTACTTC. Translating it yields CSARAPVLRGADEQYF.

The table lists this clonotype with a few counts. The chain recombines TRBV12-3 or TRBV12-4 with TRBJ2-3, with 11 bases identical to TRBD2. V was pared by 7 bases and J by 2 bases, with 5 bases of the junction left unmatched. The CDR3 is 15 residues long. CDR3 DNA: TGTGCCAGCAAACTAGCGGGGGTTGTCACAGATACGCAGTATTTT. Translation: CASKLAGVVTDTQYF.

The chain uses TRBV10-3 and TRBJ2-4, with D unclear. Matching the DNA end better, TRBJ2-7 makes the J call doubtful. The CDR3 covers 15 residues. Germline V gene data show CDR1 as ENHRY and CDR2 as SYGVKD. The CDR3 bases are TGTGCCATCAGTGAGAGGGCCTTAAACAACGACGAGCAGTACTTC. This codes for CAISERALNNDEQYF.

This clonotype was detected a few times. The chain joins TRBV10-1 to TRBJ2-3; TRBD2 agrees at 8 bases. Germline V gene data show CDR1 as WNHNN and CDR2 as SYGVQD (reference sequence). The CDR3 contains 15 residues. V lost 4 bases, J lost 6 bases, and 9 bases stayed unmatched. The CDR3 protein is CASSAGTSSADTQYF. The CDR3, as DNA: TGCGCCAGCAGTGCCGGGACTAGTTCAGCGGATACGCAGTATTTT.

The rearrangement uses TRBV20-1 and TRBJ2-5; TRBD1 might be the D (5 bases). The CDR3 runs 12 residues. Germline assignment: CDR1 DFQATT and CDR2 SNEGSKA (reference sequence). Trimming removed 2 bases from V and 11 bases from J, with 15 bases in between. CDR3 region: CSARKTEDGQYF. The CDR3 nucleotides read TGCAGTGCTAGAAAGACAGAAGATGGGCAGTACTTC.

There are a few counts of this clonotype. The chain links TRBV6-2 or TRBV6-3 to TRBJ1-5; 7 bases line up with TRBD1. After removal of 2 bases from V and 7 bases from J, the junction contained 11 bases not matched to a gene. Germline assignment: CDR1 MNHEY and CDR2 SVGEGT. The CDR3 consists of 16 residues. The DNA of the CDR3 is TGTGCCAGCAGTTACCCCCCCTGGACAGGCGGGCAGCCCCAGCATTTT. This translates into CASSYPPWTGGQPQHF.

The V call is TRBV29-1, the J call TRBJ1-2; 8 bases are a match to TRBD1. Per germline, CDR1 SQVTM and CDR2 ANQGSEA. With V trimmed by 3 bases and J by 6 bases, 12 bases remained unmatched. This CDR3 has 15 amino acids. CDR3 in amino acids: CSVDRLGQGLNGYTF. CDR3 coding DNA: TGCAGCGTTGACCGCTTAGGACAGGGATTGAATGGCTACACCTTC.

With regard to this clonotype: One junction end disagrees with the germline gene, perhaps due to a read error. This chain connects TRBV20-1 to TRBJ1-1; 7 bases align to TRBD1. This CDR3 contains 16 residues. The germline CDR1 and CDR2 sequences are DFQATT and SNEGSKA (reference sequence). CDR3 sequence (DNA): TGTAGTGCTAGAGACGGCAAAAAGACAGGGAGACCTGAAGCTTTCTTT. Its translation: CSARDGKKTGRPEAFF.

The V and J genes are TRBV28 and TRBJ2-6, with 10 nucleotides matching TRBD1. The germline CDR1 and CDR2 sequences are MDHEN and SYDVKM. V shed 5 bases, J shed 2 bases, and the junction held 6 bases outside the gene matches. This CDR3 has 17 residues. In DNA, the CDR3 is TGTGCCAGCAGTGACCGGGACAGGGGAACTGGGGCCAACGTCCTGACTTTC. Encoded protein: CASSDRDRGTGANVLTF.

The CDR3 region is CASSLAGGNEAFF. The CDR3 bases are TGTGCCAGCAGCTTAGCGGGGGGGAATGAAGCTTTCTTT. The rearrangement uses TRBV7-9 and TRBJ1-1, with D maybe TRBD1 (5 bases). The V end lost 0 bases, the J end lost 7 bases, and 9 bases lay between the germline ends. Germline V gene lookup returns CDR1 SEHNR and CDR2 FQNEAQ (reference sequence). The CDR3 is 13 residues long.

This clonotype was observed at least ten times. CDR3 sequence reads: CASGTRGELFF. CDR3 sequence (DNA): TGCGCCAGCGGGACGCGCGGGGAGCTGTTTTTT. The V call is TRBV10-1, the J call TRBJ2-2; D tentatively fits TRBD1 or TRBD2 (5 bases each). V was cut by 8 bases and J by 7 bases, with 8 bases left in between. Germline values: CDR1 WNHNN, CDR2 SYGVQD (reference sequence). The length of the CDR3 is 11 residues.

This clonotype was detected only a few times. This rearrangement joins TRBV3-1 to TRBJ2-1, with TRBD2 identical over 10 bases. The V gene's germline CDR1 is LGHDT and CDR2 YNNKEL (reference sequence). This CDR3 contains 15 residues. J was trimmed by 5 bases and V by 5 bases; bases with no gene match: 6. CDR3 protein: CASSTLAGVNNEQFF. The CDR3 region has the DNA TGTGCCAGCAGCACTCTAGCGGGGGTTAACAATGAGCAGTTCTTC.

About this clonotype: With a much larger clone just one base away, this may be a read error. The chain joins TRBV7-2 to TRBJ2-5; D might be TRBD2 (5 bases). CDR1 is SGHTA, CDR2 FQGNSA, per germline. The CDR3 spans 16 residues. The ends were cut back, 5 bases at V and 4 bases at J, with 20 bases in the middle. CDR3 amino acids: CASSPGSERNRETQYF. DNA for the CDR3: TGTGCCAGCAGCCCCGGTAGCGAGAGGAACCGAGAGACCCAGTACTTC.

The table lists this clonotype with a few counts. The chain joins TRBV6-1 to TRBJ2-1; D unclear. Trimming pared 3 bases from V and 1 base from J, leaving 10 bases between. In germline, CDR1 is MNHNS, CDR2 SASEGT. CDR3 length: 15 amino acids. The CDR3 loop reads CASSDQGPSYNEQFF. The CDR3 DNA reads as TGTGCCAGCAGTGATCAAGGTCCGTCCTACAATGAGCAGTTCTTC.

This clonotype showed up just a few times. The chain carries TRBV10-2 and TRBJ2-1; 8 bases fit TRBD2. Germline V gene sequence: CDR1 WSHSY, CDR2 SAAADI. The junction had 8 bases not matched to a gene; V was cut back by 4 bases and J by 6 bases. CDR3 size: 15 residues. CDR3 amino acids: CASSVIGTSFNEQFF. Here the CDR3 DNA reads TGCGCCAGCAGTGTGATCGGGACTAGTTTCAATGAGCAGTTCTTC.

CDR3: CASSAYRGRISGANVLTF. In DNA, the CDR3 is TGTGCCAGCAGCGCTTACAGGGGGCGCATTTCTGGGGCCAACGTCCTGACTTTC. The chain links TRBV9 to TRBJ2-6; 9 bases fit TRBD1. The trim removed 3 bases at V and 1 base at J, leaving 8 bases unmatched. The germline gives CDR1 SGDLS, CDR2 YYNGEE. This CDR3 has 18 residues.

About this clonotype: Being one base from a much bigger clone, this may be a read error. The J gene is TRBJ2-1, the V gene TRBV7-2; the match to TRBD1 covers 9 bases. The CDR3 is 15 amino acids. Germline lookup yields CDR1 SGHTA and CDR2 FQGNSA. CDR3 in DNA: TGTGCCAGCAGCTTAGGTGGGACAGGGCACAATGGGCAGTTCTTC. It yields the protein CASSLGGTGHNGQFF.

V and J are TRBV3-1 and TRBJ2-4; D may be TRBD1 (6 bases). The CDR3 contains 17 residues. Germline CDR1 is LGHDT and CDR2 is YNNKEL (reference sequence). V was cut by 4 bases and J by 3 bases, with 19 bases left in between. The CDR3 is CASSRGRARGGKNIQYF. CDR3 nucleotides: TGTGCCAGCAGCCGAGGCCGGGCCCGAGGGGGCAAAAACATTCAGTACTTC.

V usage is TRBV20-1 and J usage is TRBJ1-2, with D hard to call. Germline V gene data show CDR1 as DFQATT and CDR2 as SNEGSKA (reference sequence). The V and J ends lost 3 bases and 0 bases respectively, with 11 bases between them. There are 14 residues in the CDR3. CDR3 protein: CSARSHGSNYGYTF. In DNA, the CDR3 is TGCAGTGCTAGGTCCCACGGGTCTAACTATGGCTACACCTTC.

This clonotype has a handful of counts. This chain links TRBV11-2 with TRBJ2-3; D unclear. The V gene's germline CDR1 is SGHAT and CDR2 FQNNGV. V gave up 3 bases and J gave up 5 bases, with 12 bases separating them. The CDR3 is made up of 14 amino acids. The CDR3 reads CASSFGLLGDTQYF. DNA of the CDR3: TGTGCCAGCAGCTTCGGTCTCCTCGGAGATACGCAGTATTTT.

This chain links TRBV5-1 with TRBJ1-4; a weak D match, TRBD1 (6 bases). Germline V gene sequence: CDR1 SGHRS, CDR2 YFSETQ. V gave up 2 bases and J gave up 2 bases, with 13 bases separating them. This CDR3 comprises 16 residues. CDR3 nucleotides: TGCGCCAGCAGCTTCGGGCAGGGGTGGACTAATGAAAAACTGTTTTTT. Protein sequence: CASSFGQGWTNEKLFF.

In its sample, this clonotype was seen a few times. The rearrangement uses TRBV30 and TRBJ2-3; 7 bases are shared with TRBD1. The CDR3 loop spans 15 amino acids. Germline V lookup: CDR1 GTSNPN, CDR2 SVGIG (reference sequence). With 2 bases clipped from V and 4 bases from J, the junction kept 9 bases outside the gene matches. The chain's CDR3 is CAWSLLIRGPDTQYF. As DNA, the CDR3 is TGTGCCTGGAGTCTCCTAATAAGGGGGCCAGATACGCAGTATTTT.

The table lists this clonotype with many counts. This chain connects TRBV7-2 to TRBJ2-5, with unresolved D. Germline values: CDR1 SGHTA, CDR2 FQGNSA. Trimming took 1 base from V and 4 from J, leaving 13 bases between them. The CDR3 is 15 amino acids. The CDR3 DNA reads TGTGCCAGCAGCTTAGTGGCGGCCTGGGGAGAGACCCAGTACTTC. As protein: CASSLVAAWGETQYF.